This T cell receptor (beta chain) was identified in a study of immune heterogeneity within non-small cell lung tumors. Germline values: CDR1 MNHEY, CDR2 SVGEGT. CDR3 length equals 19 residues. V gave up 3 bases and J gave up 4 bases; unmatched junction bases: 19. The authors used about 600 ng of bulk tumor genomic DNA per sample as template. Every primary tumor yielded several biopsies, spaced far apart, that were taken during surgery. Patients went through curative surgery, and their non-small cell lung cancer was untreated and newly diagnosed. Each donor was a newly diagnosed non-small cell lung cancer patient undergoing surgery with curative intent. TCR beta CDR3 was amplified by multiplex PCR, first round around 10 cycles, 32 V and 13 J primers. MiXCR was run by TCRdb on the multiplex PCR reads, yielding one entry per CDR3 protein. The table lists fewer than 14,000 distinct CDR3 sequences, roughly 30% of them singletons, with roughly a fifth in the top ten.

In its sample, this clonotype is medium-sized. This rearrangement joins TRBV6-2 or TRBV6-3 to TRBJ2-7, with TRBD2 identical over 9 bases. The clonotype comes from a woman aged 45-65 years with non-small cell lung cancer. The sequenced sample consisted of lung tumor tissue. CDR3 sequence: CASSYRTKIAGALGYEQYF. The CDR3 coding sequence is TGTGCCAGCAGTTATCGGACCAAAATAGCGGGAGCCCTTGGATACGAGCAGTACTTC.